This T cell receptor beta chain was captured in a study of control samples from healthy donors and cancer patients. V was pared by 2 bases and J by 13 bases, with 3 bases of the junction left unmatched. Germline V lookup: CDR1 KGHDR, CDR2 SFDVKD. This CDR3 spans 12 amino acids. The method was immunoSEQ multiplex PCR; TCRdb's version includes in-frame clones alone and lacks a portion of them. The table includes about 98,000 clones, 92% detected once. This sequence originates from a woman under 30 in good health. The gene calls are TRBV24-1 and TRBJ2-3; 9 bases are a match to TRBD2. The specimen was blood. Here the CDR3 DNA reads TGTGCCACCAGTGATTGGACTAGCGTAGAGTATTTT. This codes for CATSDWTSVEYF.